These T cell receptor beta chains were read from a single sample in a study of blood T cell repertoires in COVID-19. TCRdb keeps only in-frame clones here, not all; method: immunoSEQ multiplex PCR. Of roughly 90,000 clones in the sample, approximately 85% are singletons; the top ten hold under 15%. The sequencing input was peripheral blood. The source of these receptors is a human donor in a cohort sampled during active COVID-19. Each CDR3 is given with its conserved first and last residue. The D gene is left open where the match is weak. Expanded clones get a size class; other rows say once, few or many, or leave the size out.

j_gene	v_gene	abundance	d_gene	CDR3aa	CDR3nt
TRBJ2-7	TRBV27	.	TRBD2	CASSYGGGTYEQYF	TGTGCCAGCAGTTATGGGGGGGGGACCTACGAGCAGTACTTC
TRBJ2-1	TRBV7-2	.	TRBD1	CASSLSRGRKNEQFF	TGTGCCAGCAGCTTATCCAGGGGGCGTAAAAATGAGCAGTTCTTC
TRBJ2-7	TRBV4-1	.	TRBD2	CASSPRTSGAYEQYF	TGCGCCAGCAGCCCGAGGACTAGCGGAGCCTACGAGCAGTACTTC
TRBJ2-7	TRBV13	.	TRBD1	CASSGGQGWYEQYF	TGTGCCAGCAGCGGCGGACAGGGGTGGTACGAGCAGTACTTC
TRBJ2-1	TRBV4-1	.	TRBD1	CASSLLPGQGANEQFF	TGCGCCAGCAGCCTCCTCCCGGGACAGGGGGCGAATGAGCAGTTCTTC
TRBJ1-5	TRBV2	.	TRBD1	CASSAQGARTNQPQHF	TGTGCCAGCAGTGCACAGGGGGCTCGGACTAATCAGCCCCAGCATTTT
TRBJ1-2	TRBV5-6	.	.	CASSTGTPRDYGYTF	TGTGCCAGCAGCACAGGGACGCCGAGGGACTATGGCTACACCTTC
TRBJ2-5	TRBV5-4	.	TRBD2	CASSPGLARRAGETQYF	TGTGCCAGCAGCCCAGGACTAGCGCGCCGAGCCGGGGAGACCCAGTACTTC
TRBJ2-1	TRBV5-1	.	.	CASNWVGENNEQFF	TGCGCCAGCAATTGGGTCGGGGAGAACAATGAGCAGTTCTTC
TRBJ1-4	TRBV29-1	.	TRBD1	CSGQGAGEKLFF	TGCAGCGGACAGGGGGCGGGTGAAAAACTGTTTTTT
TRBJ1-3	TRBV13	few	TRBD1	CASSSQQGENTIYF	TGTGCCAGCAGCTCCCAACAGGGGGAAAACACCATATATTTT
TRBJ2-1	TRBV7-2	.	.	CASSLNGGYNEQFF	TGTGCCAGCAGCTTAAATGGGGGGTACAATGAGCAGTTCTTC
TRBJ2-3	TRBV6-2/TRBV6-3	.	.	CASSSPDYTDTQYF	TGTGCCAGCAGTTCCCCGGACTACACAGATACGCAGTATTTT
TRBJ2-7	TRBV9	few	TRBD1	CASSTGGGEQYF	TGTGCCAGCTCTACAGGGGGCGGCGAGCAGTACTTC
TRBJ1-5	TRBV3-1/TRBV3-2	.	.	CASRQTGSNQPQHF	TGTGCCAGCAGACAGACAGGTAGCAATCAGCCCCAGCATTTT
TRBJ1-2	TRBV7-8	once	.	CASSAAGLRGYTF	TGTGCCAGCAGCGCGGCGGGACTACGTGGCTACACCTTC
TRBJ2-2	TRBV27	.	TRBD1	CASSFKTPRGQRDTGELFF	TGTGCCAGCAGTTTCAAGACCCCACGGGGACAGAGGGACACCGGGGAGCTGTTTTTT
TRBJ2-1	TRBV15	.	.	CATSRDPTTSFSYNEQFF	TGTGCCACCAGCAGAGATCCCACAACTAGTTTCTCCTACAATGAGCAGTTCTTC
TRBJ2-5	TRBV9	.	.	CASSESRGRQETQYF	TGTGCCAGCAGCGAGAGCAGGGGCAGACAAGAGACCCAGTACTTC
TRBJ2-2	TRBV7-7	.	.	CASSLGRLVNTGELFF	TGTGCCAGCAGCTTAGGCAGACTAGTAAACACCGGGGAGCTGTTTTTT
TRBJ2-5	TRBV7-3	.	.	CASSLIGGGETQYF	TGTGCCAGCAGCTTAATAGGGGGTGGAGAGACCCAGTACTTC
TRBJ2-1	TRBV24-1	.	TRBD2	CATSDLGLAGAGNEQFF	TGTGCCACCAGTGATTTGGGACTAGCGGGAGCGGGGAATGAGCAGTTCTTC
TRBJ1-2	TRBV9	.	.	CASSVDPLGAGTF	TGTGCCAGCAGCGTAGACCCCCTAGGGGCAGGCACCTTC
TRBJ2-3	TRBV28	.	TRBD2	CAARGVDTQYF	TGTGCCGCGCGGGGGGTGGATACGCAGTATTTT